A single TCR beta chain is shown here with its context. As yet, its antigen is unknown. The authors made the TRB cDNA libraries by 5' RACE using UMI labels. TCRdb re-called the 5' RACE reads; one entry per CDR3 protein, DNA not given. The data show some 130,000 distinct CDR3 sequences, and the top ten clones hold 0.41%. Definition of naive CD8+ T cells rested on a CD45RO-CCR7+CD27+CD95- profile. The entry originates in a study of CXCR3-negative and CXCR3-positive naive CD8 T cells. Study-wide results and limits: CXCR3-positive naive cells carried more hydrophobic TRB CDR3s than CXCR3-negative ones. Memory cells differed in TRBV-TRBJ usage, but naive CXCR3-negative and CXCR3-positive cells had similar usage. Upon cryopreservation, CXCR3 expression partially decreased, and most assays used fresh PBMCs. TCR strength was inferred from TRB CDR3 properties, while surface CD5 was comparable between naive subsets.

This CDR3 comprises 14 residues. Germline CDR1 reads MDHEN; CDR2 reads SYDVKM. This clonotype originated in a human donor in good health. Some clones in this sample may be carry-over from other donors' samples. The sequenced sample was naive CXCR3+ CD8+ T cells from blood. Subset defined: CD45RO-CCR7+CD27+CD95- naive CD8+ T cells expressing CXCR3 (TNR3+). The V call is TRBV28, the J call TRBJ2-7; TCRdb gives TRBD2 as the D gene, but with no DNA this cannot be confirmed. The CDR3 spells CASSLPLAGYEQYF.